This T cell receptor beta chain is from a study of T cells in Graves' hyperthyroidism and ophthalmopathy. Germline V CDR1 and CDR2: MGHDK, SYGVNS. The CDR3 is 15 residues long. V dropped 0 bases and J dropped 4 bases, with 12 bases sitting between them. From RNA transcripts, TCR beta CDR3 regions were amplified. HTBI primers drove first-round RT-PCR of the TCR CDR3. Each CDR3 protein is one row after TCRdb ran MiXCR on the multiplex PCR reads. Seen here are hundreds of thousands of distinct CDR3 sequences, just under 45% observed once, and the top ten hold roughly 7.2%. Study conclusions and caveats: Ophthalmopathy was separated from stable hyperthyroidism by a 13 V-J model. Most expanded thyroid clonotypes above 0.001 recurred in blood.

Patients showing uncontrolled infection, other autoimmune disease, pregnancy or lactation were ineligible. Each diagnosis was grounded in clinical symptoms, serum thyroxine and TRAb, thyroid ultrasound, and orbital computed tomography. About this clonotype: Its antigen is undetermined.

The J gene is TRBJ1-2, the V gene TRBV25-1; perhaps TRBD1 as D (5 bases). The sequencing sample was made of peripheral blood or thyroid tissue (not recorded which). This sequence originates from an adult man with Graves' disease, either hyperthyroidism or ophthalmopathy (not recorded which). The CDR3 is CASSEYSTGPYGYTF. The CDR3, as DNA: TGTGCCAGCAGTGAATATAGCACAGGCCCCTATGGCTACACCTTC.